One sample yielded the 27 T cell receptor beta chains listed below, sequenced in a study of immune evolution from preneoplasia to lung adenocarcinoma. Profiled with immunoSEQ multiplex PCR; TCRdb holds only in-frame clones, not every one. The profile shows approximately 4,900 clones, roughly 88% of them singletons. The sample comprised FFPE invasive lung adenocarcinoma tissue. The receptors were gathered from a person between 50 and 60 years old with lung adenocarcinoma.

The chain is built from TRBV30 and TRBJ1-2; tentative D call: TRBD1 (6 bases). The CDR3 sequence is 13 residues long. CDR1 and CDR2 from the germline V gene are GTSNPN and SVGIG (reference sequence). Trimming removed 4 bases at V and 7 bases at J, with 16 bases between. DNA for the CDR3: TGTGCCTGGATGGCCGGGGGCGGCCTTGGCTACACCTTC. Its protein is CAWMAGGGLGYTF.

The rearrangement joins TRBV2 to TRBJ1-5, with D unclear. CDR3 length: 14 residues. Germline V gene lookup returns CDR1 SNHLY and CDR2 FYNNEI. Trimming cost V 3 bases and J 0 bases, with 6 bases left between them. The CDR3 sequence is CASSDRYSNQPQHF. CDR3 DNA sequence: TGTGCCAGCAGTGACAGGTATAGCAATCAGCCCCAGCATTTT.

This clone was seen only once. The chain links TRBV21-1 to TRBJ2-1; the table's D gene call, TRBD2, was not cross checked with the DNA. TRBV21-1 is noted as a pseudogene. CDR3 size: 20 residues. CDR3 sequence (DNA): TGTGCCAGCAGCAAAGAGTGGACTAGCGGGAGGTGCCCGGTAGGCAATGAGCAGTTCTTC. Its protein is CASSKEWTSGRCPVGNEQFF.

The genes are TRBV4-2 and TRBJ2-1, with 7 bases aligning to TRBD2. CDR3 length: 17 amino acids. V trimming: 0 bases; J trimming: 5 bases; junction bases outside the gene matches: 10. From germline, CDR1 is LGHNA and CDR2 YNFKEQ. As DNA, the CDR3 is TGTGCCAGCAGCCAAGAGGGGCGTCCTAGCGGAGACAATGAGCAGTTCTTC. The encoded protein is CASSQEGRPSGDNEQFF.

The chain employs TRBV5-6 and TRBJ1-1; D is possibly TRBD1 (6 bases). This CDR3 has 15 residues. In germline, CDR1 is SGHDT, CDR2 YYEEEE. The germline V and J ends were trimmed by 5 bases and 1 base, with 15 bases remaining between them. The CDR3 loop reads CASRRMTGQNTEAFF. CDR3 nucleotides: TGTGCCAGCAGACGCATGACAGGCCAGAACACTGAAGCTTTCTTT.

The chain employs TRBV10-1 and TRBJ2-2; possibly TRBD1 for D (5 bases). The CDR3 totals 9 residues. Deletions cut 10 bases from V and 8 bases from J, with 5 bases between. CDR1 WNHNN and CDR2 SYGVQD come from the germline V gene (reference sequence). The CDR3 protein is CANRGELFF. CDR3 nucleotide sequence: TGCGCCAACAGGGGGGAGCTGTTTTTT.

This chain joins TRBV19 and TRBJ1-5; D perhaps matches TRBD1 (6 bases). Looked up from germline, CDR1 is LNHDA and CDR2 is SQIVND (reference sequence). Trimming stripped 6 bases from V and 2 bases from J, with 23 bases between. The CDR3 totals 18 residues. The CDR3 loop reads CASRMTGHRLRGNQPQHF. CDR3 DNA: TGTGCCAGTAGAATGACAGGACACCGTCTCAGGGGCAATCAGCCCCAGCATTTT.

The genes are TRBV7-9 and TRBJ2-7; 8 nucleotides line up with TRBD1. Trimming cost V 4 bases and J 1 base; bases outside gene matches: 6. The CDR3 is made up of 15 amino acids. Germline lookup yields CDR1 SEHNR and CDR2 FQNEAQ (reference sequence). This CDR3 is CASSSTGAGSYEQYF. The CDR3 region has the DNA TGTGCCAGCAGCTCGACAGGGGCCGGTTCCTACGAGCAGTACTTC.

V and J are TRBV5-8 and TRBJ2-6; D remains unclear. The germline V and J ends were trimmed by 0 bases and 0 bases, with 7 bases remaining between them. The V gene's germline CDR1 is SGHTS and CDR2 YDEGEE. This CDR3 comprises 16 residues. The CDR3 nucleotides read TGTGCCAGCAGCTTGGGTACTTTCTCTGGGGCCAACGTCCTGACTTTC. This translates into CASSLGTFSGANVLTF.

The chain combines TRBV28 with TRBJ2-5; D possibly corresponds to TRBD1 (5 bases). The CDR3 extends over 13 amino acids. Trimming pared 3 bases from V and 5 bases from J, leaving 10 bases between. Germline CDR1 and CDR2: MDHEN and SYDVKM. The CDR3 bases are TGTGCCAGCAGTTTGCCAGGGTTCGAGACCCAGTACTTC. Protein product: CASSLPGFETQYF.

The gene calls are TRBV4-1 and TRBJ1-1; weak D call: TRBD1 (6 bases). Trimming left V 5 bases short and J 1 base short, with 11 bases between. The CDR3 contains 14 residues. Germline CDR1 MGHRA, CDR2 YSYEKL. DNA of the CDR3: TGCGCCAGCAGCAGGGGGGCACCGAACACTGAAGCTTTCTTT. Amino acids: CASSRGAPNTEAFF.

CDR3 sequence reads: CAWSPLAETQYF. The CDR3 coding sequence is TGTGCCTGGAGTCCCCTGGCTGAGACCCAGTACTTC. This sequence joins TRBV30 and TRBJ2-5; no clear D. Germline V gene data show CDR1 as GTSNPN and CDR2 as SVGIG (reference sequence). Deletions cut 2 bases from V and 5 bases from J, with 9 bases between. The CDR3 spans 12 residues.

V usage is TRBV4-2 and J usage is TRBJ2-3; TRBD1 is a possible D gene (6 bases). The V end lost 3 bases, the J end lost 4 bases, and 14 bases lay between the germline ends. The CDR3 length is 15 residues. Germline V gives CDR1 LGHNA, CDR2 YNFKEQ. CDR3 sequence (DNA): TGTGCCAGCAGCCACCCAGGGGATGGTTCAGATACGCAGTATTTT. Its protein product is CASSHPGDGSDTQYF.

The CDR3 protein is CASSEYVGSTQYF. For the CDR3, the DNA is TGTGCCAGCAGTGAATATGTAGGTAGTACGCAGTATTTT. The V gene is TRBV25-1, the J gene TRBJ2-3; D is uncertain. The CDR3 contains 13 residues. Germline V gene sequence: CDR1 MGHDK, CDR2 SYGVNS. The V end was cut by 0 bases, the J end by 8 bases, with 9 bases between.

The chain employs TRBV28 and TRBJ2-3, with unresolved D. CDR1 is MDHEN, CDR2 SYDVKM, per germline. The CDR3 length is 11 residues. The V end lost 2 bases, the J end lost 10 bases, and 7 bases lay between the germline ends. The CDR3 reads CASSLGQSQYF. For the CDR3, the DNA is TGTGCCAGCAGTTTAGGTCAGTCGCAGTATTTT.

The CDR3 sequence is CASSLNGGNEKLFF. DNA of the CDR3: TGCGCCAGCAGCTTGAACGGGGGTAATGAAAAACTGTTTTTT. The J gene is TRBJ1-4, the V gene TRBV5-1, with D tentatively TRBD1 (5 bases). Germline lookup yields CDR1 SGHRS and CDR2 YFSETQ. Trimming removed 1 base from V and 4 bases from J, with 8 bases in between. The CDR3 is 14 amino acids.

The rearrangement joins TRBV7-2 to TRBJ1-5; the D is unclear. V lost 2 bases to trimming and J lost 1 base, with 6 bases between them. The CDR3 sequence is 14 residues long. In germline, CDR1 is SGHTA, CDR2 FQGNSA. CDR3: CASSLYGSNQPQHF. CDR3 DNA sequence: TGTGCCAGCAGCTTATACGGGAGCAATCAGCCCCAGCATTTT.

The chain is built from TRBV4-2 and TRBJ2-5; D is perhaps TRBD2 (6 bases). Looked up from germline, CDR1 is LGHNA and CDR2 is YNFKEQ. Deletions cut 1 base from V and 1 base from J, with 10 bases between. CDR3 length: 15 amino acids. The CDR3 spells CASSQARGTQETQYF. The CDR3 DNA follows: TGTGCCAGCAGCCAAGCTCGGGGGACCCAAGAGACCCAGTACTTC.

This clone was detected once. The rearrangement links TRBV7-8 to TRBJ2-7; 10 nucleotides line up with TRBD2. V lost 5 bases, J lost 6 bases, and 7 bases stayed unmatched. This CDR3 spans 14 amino acids. The germline CDR1 and CDR2 sequences are SGHVS and FQNEAQ. CDR3 sequence: CASSPRGTSAEQYF. Written as DNA, the CDR3 is TGTGCCAGCAGCCCCAGGGGGACTAGCGCCGAGCAGTACTTC.

CDR3 in DNA: TGTGCCAGCAGCTTAACAGGAACCTACGAGCAGTACTTC. Translation: CASSLTGTYEQYF. The rearrangement links TRBV11-2 to TRBJ2-7; D perhaps matches TRBD1 (5 bases). Trimming shortened V by 2 bases and J by 2 bases, and 7 bases separated the two germline ends. The CDR3 covers 13 residues. Germline V gives CDR1 SGHAT, CDR2 FQNNGV.

The rearrangement uses TRBV11-2 and TRBJ1-4; 7 nucleotides match TRBD1. Germline CDR1 reads SGHAT; CDR2 reads FQNNGV. Trimming at V came to 5 bases and at J to 3 bases, leaving 3 bases not matched to a gene. This CDR3 is 14 amino acids long. The DNA of the CDR3 is TGTGCCAGCAGCCAGACAGGGTCTAATGAAAAACTGTTTTTT. The encoded protein is CASSQTGSNEKLFF.

The genes are TRBV18 and TRBJ2-5; no firm D call. The germline V gene encodes CDR1 KGHSH and CDR2 LQKENI. V gave up 4 bases and J gave up 9 bases, with 15 bases separating them. This CDR3 region has 13 residues. The CDR3 DNA sequence: TGTGCCAGCTCACTGGGTTCAATATCGGCCCAGTACTTC. Its translation is CASSLGSISAQYF.

Only one count was recorded for this clone. The rearrangement joins TRBV15 to TRBJ2-2, with no clear D. V was cut by 4 bases and J by 10 bases, with 13 bases left in between. CDR1 and CDR2 (germline): LNHNV, YYDKDF (reference sequence). This CDR3 spans 13 amino acids. CDR3 in amino acids: CATSNLGDKELFF. In nucleotides, the CDR3 is TGTGCCACCAGCAATCTTGGGGATAAGGAGCTGTTTTTT.

In DNA, the CDR3 is TGTGCCAGCAGTTACGGGCGAGGGACTGAAGCTTTCTTT. This sequence encodes CASSYGRGTEAFF. The gene calls are TRBV6-5 and TRBJ1-1, with D unresolved. Trimming removed 2 bases from V and 5 bases from J, with 9 bases in between. In germline, CDR1 is MNHEY, CDR2 SVGAGI. There are 13 residues in the CDR3.

V gene TRBV25-1 combines with J gene TRBJ1-2, with D possibly matching TRBD1 (6 bases). V shed 5 bases and J shed 7 bases, with 14 bases lying between them. CDR1 and CDR2 from the germline V gene are MGHDK and SYGVNS. The CDR3 has 13 amino acids. CDR3 sequence reads: CASSWGAGSGYTF. As DNA, the CDR3 is TGTGCCAGCAGTTGGGGGGCAGGGTCTGGCTACACCTTC.

In its sample, this clone was seen once. The J gene is TRBJ2-1, the V gene TRBV7-6; 12 bases agree with TRBD1. The CDR3 is made up of 16 amino acids. With 5 bases clipped from V and 6 bases from J, the junction kept 8 bases outside the gene matches. Per germline, CDR1 SGHVS and CDR2 FNYEAQ. This CDR3 reads CASSPQPGQGANEQFF. The CDR3, as DNA: TGTGCCAGCAGCCCCCAGCCGGGACAGGGGGCCAATGAGCAGTTCTTC. Filled out from reference TRBV7-6 and TRBJ2-1, the complete variable domain reads GAGVSQSPRYKVTKRGQDVALRCDPISGHVSLYWYRQALGQGPEFLTYFNYEAQQDKSGLPNDRFSAERPEGSISTLTIQRTEQRDSAMYRCASSPQPGQGANEQFFGPGTRLTVL.

The chain carries TRBV30 and TRBJ1-4, with D perhaps matching TRBD1 (6 bases). This CDR3 region has 13 residues. V lost 4 bases and J lost 8, with 14 bases in between. Germline V CDR1 and CDR2: GTSNPN, SVGIG (reference sequence). CDR3 in DNA: TGTGCCTGGAATCGGGGGCCCGGAGAAAAACTGTTTTTT. Its protein is CAWNRGPGEKLFF.